What follows describes a single TCR beta chain. This CDR3 fails to terminate in the conserved phenylalanine or tryptophan, so it likely reflects a read error. This sample was included in a study of T-cell memory formation after mild COVID-19. Losses at the gene ends were 3 bases for V and 0 bases for J; bases not matched to a gene: 2. The CDR3 runs to 15 residues. The germline V gene encodes CDR1 SGDLS and CDR2 YYNGEE. MiXCR, applied by TCRdb to the 5' RACE reads, yields one record per CDR3 protein. The repertoire includes a few hundred thousand distinct CDR3 sequences, 13% to 15% of them detected once, and around a fifth sits in the top ten.

The sample comprised PBMCs or a T cell subset sorted from them (not recorded which). V usage is TRBV9 and J usage is TRBJ2-5; TRBD2 aligns across 10 bases. This TCR was recovered from a man aged 18 to 30 who had mild COVID-19 (a few samples of this study predate the infection). Cell type and time point are not known. The CDR3 DNA is TGTGCCAGCAGCGCTAGCGGGAGATACCAAGAGACCCAGTACTTA. Its protein product is CASSASGRYQETQYL.